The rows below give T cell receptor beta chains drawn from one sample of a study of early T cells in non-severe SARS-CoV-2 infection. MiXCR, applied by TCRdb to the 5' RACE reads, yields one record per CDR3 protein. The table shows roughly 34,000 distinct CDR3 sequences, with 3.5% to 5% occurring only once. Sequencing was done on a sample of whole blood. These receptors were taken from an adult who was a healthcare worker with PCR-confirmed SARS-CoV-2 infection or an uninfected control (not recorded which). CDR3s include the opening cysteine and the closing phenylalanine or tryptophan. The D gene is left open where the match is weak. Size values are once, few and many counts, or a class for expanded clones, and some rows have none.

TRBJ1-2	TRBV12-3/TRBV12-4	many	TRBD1	TGTGCCAGCAGTTCCCGGGGCCCACAGGGGGCGGGCTATGGCTACACCTTC	CASSSRGPQGAGYGYTF
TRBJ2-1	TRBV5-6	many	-	TGTGCCAGCAGCTTTGAGGGGCCCCAGCAGTTCTTC	CASSFEGPQQFF
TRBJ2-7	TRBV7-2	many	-	TGTGCCAGCAGCTTATGGGGCTCCTACGAGCAGTACTTC	CASSLWGSYEQYF
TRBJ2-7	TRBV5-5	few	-	TGTGCCAGCAGCTTGGCCTGGCTGGAGAGCGGGCCATACGAGCAGTACTTC	CASSLAWLESGPYEQYF
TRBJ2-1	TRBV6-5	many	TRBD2	TGTGCCAGCGCCCGGGTCGCCCGAACTAGCGTTACCGATGAGCAGTTCTTC	CASARVARTSVTDEQFF
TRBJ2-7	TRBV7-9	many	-	TGTGCCAGCAGCACCTACTACGAGCAGTACTTC	CASSTYYEQYF
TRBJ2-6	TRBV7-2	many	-	TGTGCCAGCAGCGAGTCATTCGGTGGGGCCAACGTCCTGACTTTC	CASSESFGGANVLTF
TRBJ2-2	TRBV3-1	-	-	TGTGCCAGCAGCCACTCGGGGACCGGGGAGCTGTTTTTT	CASSHSGTGELFF
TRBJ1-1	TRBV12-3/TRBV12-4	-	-	TGTGCCAGCAGTTTAGCCTGGGGGAGAGTCACTGAAGCTTTCTTT	CASSLAWGRVTEAFF
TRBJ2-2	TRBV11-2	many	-	TGTGCCAGCAGCTTAAATAGACCCGCGAACACCGGGGAGCTGTTTTTT	CASSLNRPANTGELFF
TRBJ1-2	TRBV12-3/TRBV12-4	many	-	TGTGCCAGCAGTTTAAACTATGGCTACACCTTC	CASSLNYGYTF
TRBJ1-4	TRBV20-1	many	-	TGCAGTGCTAGAGATTGGGCAGGGGAGCGTGATGAAAAACTGTTTTTT	CSARDWAGERDEKLFF
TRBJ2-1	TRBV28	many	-	TGTGCCAGCAGAGTCGGGAATGGGTACAATGAGCAGTTCTTC	CASRVGNGYNEQFF
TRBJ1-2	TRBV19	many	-	TGTGCCAGTAGTATGGAGGCGCCAGTCAACTATGGCTACACCTTC	CASSMEAPVNYGYTF
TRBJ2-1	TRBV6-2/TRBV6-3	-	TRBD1	TGTGCCAGCAGTAAGGGAACTTCGGACAGGGCAGGGTTCTTC	CASSKGTSDRAGFF
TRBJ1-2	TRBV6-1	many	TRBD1	TGTGCCAGCAGGGAATACAGGGGACAGAACTATGGCTACACCTTC	CASREYRGQNYGYTF
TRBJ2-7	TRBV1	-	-	TGCACCAGCAGCCCGACTAGCGGTACCTACGAGCAGTACTTC	CTSSPTSGTYEQYF
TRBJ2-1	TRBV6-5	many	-	TGTGCCAGCAGAGCGGGCCTCATTAGTAATGAGCAGTTCTTC	CASRAGLISNEQFF
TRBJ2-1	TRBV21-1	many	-	TGTGCCAGCAGCAACACTAGCGGGAGGGGGTTTTACAATGAGCAGTTCTTC	CASSNTSGRGFYNEQFF
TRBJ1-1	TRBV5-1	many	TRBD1	TGCGCCAGCAGCTTGTCTGTAGGCAGGGGGACTGAAGCTTTCTTT	CASSLSVGRGTEAFF
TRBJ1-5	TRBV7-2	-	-	TGTGCCAGCAGCTTAGGACAGATTAGCAATCAGCCCCAGCATTTT	CASSLGQISNQPQHF
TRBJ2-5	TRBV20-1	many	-	TGCAGTGCTAGAGAGACCCGGGGGACCCAGTACTTC	CSARETRGTQYF
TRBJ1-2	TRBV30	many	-	TGTGCCTACGGGACACCGACCAACTATGGCTACACCTTC	CAYGTPTNYGYTF
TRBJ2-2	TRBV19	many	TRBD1	TGTGCCAGTAGTATAGGACTTGGGACAGATTACACCGGGGAGCTGTTTTTT	CASSIGLGTDYTGELFF
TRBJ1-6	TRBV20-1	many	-	TGCAGTGCTAGGACAGTCAAGGAGTCACCCCTCCACTTT	CSARTVKESPLHF
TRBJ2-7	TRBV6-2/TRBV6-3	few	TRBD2	TGTGCCAGCAGTCCTATAGCGGGGTCCACCGAGCAGTACTTC	CASSPIAGSTEQYF
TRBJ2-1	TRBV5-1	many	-	TGCGCCAGCAGCTCTGGCGAGGAAGGGCAGTTCTTC	CASSSGEEGQFF
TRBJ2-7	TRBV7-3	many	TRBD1	TGTGCCAGCAGCTTCGACAGGGTCTTCCCCTACGAGCAGTACTTC	CASSFDRVFPYEQYF
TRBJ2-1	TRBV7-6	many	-	TGTGCCAGCAGCTTAGTCGAATCCAGGCAGGGAGAAAGTGAGCAGTTCTTC	CASSLVESRQGESEQFF
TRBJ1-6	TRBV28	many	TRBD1	TGTGCCAGCATTTGGACAGGGGTTCGGAATTCACCCCTCCACTTT	CASIWTGVRNSPLHF
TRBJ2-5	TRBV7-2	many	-	TGTGCCAGCAGCTTACAATCTGGGCAAGAGACCCAGTACTTC	CASSLQSGQETQYF
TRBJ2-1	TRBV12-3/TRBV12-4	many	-	TGTGCCAGCAGCCCCGGTGGGGCGTGGAACAATGAGCAGTTCTTC	CASSPGGAWNNEQFF
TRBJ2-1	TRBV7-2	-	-	TGTGCCAGCACCCCATTTCGGGAGACGGTCTACAATGAGCAGTTCTTC	CASTPFRETVYNEQFF
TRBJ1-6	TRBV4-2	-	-	TGTGCCAGCAGCCAGTGGAGGGATTCACCCCTCCACTTT	CASSQWRDSPLHF
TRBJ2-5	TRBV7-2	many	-	TGTGCCAGCAGCTCCCGGGGTGGGTTCCAAGAGACCCAGTACTTC	CASSSRGGFQETQYF
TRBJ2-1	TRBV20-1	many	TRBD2	TGCAGTGCCCCTGGGGGGCTAGCGGGAGGGGAGCAGTTCTTC	CSAPGGLAGGEQFF
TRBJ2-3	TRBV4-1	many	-	TGCGCCAGCAGCCAAGTAGTGGGAAGGCAGGGGACAGATACGCAGTATTTT	CASSQVVGRQGTDTQYF
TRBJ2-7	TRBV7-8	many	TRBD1	TGTGCCAGCAGCTTAGCGGGGTGGGACAGGGGCGAGCAGTACTTC	CASSLAGWDRGEQYF
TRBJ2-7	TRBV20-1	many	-	TGCAGTGCTAGACAACCACCAACTGGGGGGACATACGACGGGCAGTACTTC	CSARQPPTGGTYDGQYF
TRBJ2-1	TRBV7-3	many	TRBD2	TGTGCCAGCAGCACAGGACTAGCGGGCTGGAATGAGCAGTTCTTC	CASSTGLAGWNEQFF
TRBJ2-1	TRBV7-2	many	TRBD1	TGTGCCAGCAGCTCTCGACAGGGAACCTACAATGAGCAGTTCTTC	CASSSRQGTYNEQFF
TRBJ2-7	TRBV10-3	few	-	TGTGCCATCAGTGATTCCAGGTCCACCTACGAGCAGTACTTC	CAISDSRSTYEQYF
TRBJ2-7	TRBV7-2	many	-	TGTGCCAGCAGCTTAGCGCATAGCGGAACCTACGAGCAGTACTTC	CASSLAHSGTYEQYF